The present T cell receptor (beta chain) was sequenced within a study of metastatic and nonmetastatic thyroid tumors (TCRdb year 2020). General notes on the study: The researchers compared repertoires between peripheral blood samples and tumor or nodule tissue samples from patients with malignant or benign thyroid disease. The investigation overall reported the following: In both blood and tumor samples, malignant tumors were reported to have significantly higher TCR beta diversity than benign nodules.

Libraries were prepared through PCR. This sample was sequenced with an Illumina HiSeq 4000. The TCR beta-chain CDR3 region of each patient was profiled by high-throughput sequencing. In the source study's methods: A classifier to discriminate distant-metastatic papillary thyroid cancer patients was built from CDR3 differences across clinicopathological groups. To measure repertoire diversity the researchers used the Shannon index, while the Morisita-Horn index served to gauge how similar the tumor and blood repertoires were. Through fastp at Q25 and MiXCR, TCRdb rebuilt clones from the public reads, retaining in-frame beta chains. These V and J calls are TCRdb output, not the study's own analysis. Counted in this sample were thousands of clones; roughly 25% of them appeared once. The top ten hold more than 9.5% of the sample. Before undergoing thyroid surgery, none of the patients had been given any kind of treatment. Patient clinical samples collected from 2012 to 2018 were retrospectively analysed using T-cell receptor beta sequencing.

Concerning this clone itself: Its antigen specificity is not known. No base-level quality is on record; no much larger clone is a single base apart.

The sequence derives from a male donor with papillary thyroid cancer or a benign thyroid nodule (not recorded which). Some clones in this sample may be carry-over from other donors' samples. The material sequenced was adjacent normal tissue.

Here the CDR3 is given as CSARVTSGRSEQFF. In nucleotide form, the sequence is TGCAGTGCTAGAGTGACTAGCGGGAGAAGCGAGCAGTTCTTC. Recombination connected TRBV20-1 to TRBJ2-1; a stretch of 12 junction bases matches TRBD2. The CDR1 and CDR2 encoded by the germline V gene (reference sequence) are DFQATT and SNEGSKA. Trimming leaves V shorter by 1 base and J shorter by 10 bases, with the junction holding 5 bases beyond the gene matches. The cysteine opens and the phenylalanine closes a CDR3 of 14 amino acids. Just the 42-base CDR3 DNA is kept, in frame starting at base 1.